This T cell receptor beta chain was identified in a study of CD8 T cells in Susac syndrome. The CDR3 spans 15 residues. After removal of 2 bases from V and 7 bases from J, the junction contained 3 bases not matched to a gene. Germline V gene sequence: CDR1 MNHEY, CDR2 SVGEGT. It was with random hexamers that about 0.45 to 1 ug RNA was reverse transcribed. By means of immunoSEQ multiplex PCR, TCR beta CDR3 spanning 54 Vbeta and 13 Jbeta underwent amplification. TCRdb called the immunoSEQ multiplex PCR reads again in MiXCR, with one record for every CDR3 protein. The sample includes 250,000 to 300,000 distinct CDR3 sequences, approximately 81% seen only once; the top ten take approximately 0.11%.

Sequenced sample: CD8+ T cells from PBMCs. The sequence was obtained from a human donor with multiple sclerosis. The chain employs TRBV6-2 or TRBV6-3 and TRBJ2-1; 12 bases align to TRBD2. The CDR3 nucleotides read TGTGCCAGCAGTTACAAAACTAGCGGGAGGAATGAGCAGTTCTTC. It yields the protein CASSYKTSGRNEQFF.